Listed below are T cell receptor beta chains from one sample, sequenced in a study of T cell responses to AZD1222 COVID-19 vaccine. The protocol was immunoSEQ multiplex PCR, while the TCRdb copy is restricted to in-frame clones and leaves out a portion. The data contain over 150,000 clones, about nine tenths of them singletons. Sequencing used peripheral blood, obtained on day 0 of AZD1222 vaccination. These TCRs come from an adult in good health. Both conserved end residues are part of each CDR3. D genes are given only for firm matches. Clone size is given for some rows only: seen once, a few or many times, or a class if the clone is expanded.

d_gene	abundance	v_gene	j_gene	CDR3nt	CDR3aa
.	.	TRBV28	TRBJ1-5	TGTGCCAGCAGTTTGCCGGCAGCATTGGAGTGGCATTTT	CASSLPAALEWHF
.	.	TRBV28	TRBJ2-5	TGTGCCAGCAGTTTAGGAGGCAGGTTAGAGACCCAGTACTTC	CASSLGGRLETQYF
.	.	TRBV16	TRBJ2-7	TGTGCCAGCAGCCAATCGGGTACAGGCGAGCAGTACTTC	CASSQSGTGEQYF
TRBD2	.	TRBV9	TRBJ2-7	TGTGCCAGCAGTGGAGAGGGGAGGGAAGGCTACGAGCAGTACTTC	CASSGEGREGYEQYF
.	.	TRBV11-1	TRBJ1-3	TGTGCCAGCAGCTTAGCGCACGGGGCGTCTGGAAACACCATATATTTT	CASSLAHGASGNTIYF
TRBD1	.	TRBV10-1	TRBJ1-2	TGCGCCAGCAGTGAGGATCCCCACAGGGGGCGCGGCTACACCTTC	CASSEDPHRGRGYTF
TRBD2	.	TRBV5-1	TRBJ2-5	TGCGCCAGCAGCTTACTAGCGGGGAGCCAAGAGACCCAGTACTTC	CASSLLAGSQETQYF
.	.	TRBV6-5	TRBJ1-1	TGTGCCAGCACCCAGACAGTGAACACTGAAGCTTTCTTT	CASTQTVNTEAFF
.	few	TRBV19	TRBJ1-2	TGTGCCAGTACCTCCTTCCGGGGCGTCCATTTC	CASTSFRGVHF
.	.	TRBV11-1	TRBJ2-7	TGTGCCAGCAGCTTAGTGACTTTCGAGCAGTACTTC	CASSLVTFEQYF
TRBD1	.	TRBV28	TRBJ1-4	TGTGCCAGCAGACACTTCGACAGGGGGGGTAATAATGAAAAACTGTTTTTT	CASRHFDRGGNNEKLFF
TRBD2	.	TRBV7-2	TRBJ2-1	TGTGCCAGCAGCTTAAGGACTAGCGGGGGCCGAAGCTCCTACAATGAGCAGTTCTTC	CASSLRTSGGRSSYNEQFF
.	.	TRBV6-5	TRBJ1-3	TGTGCCAGCAGCAGGGATCCTGGAAACACCATATATTTT	CASSRDPGNTIYF
.	.	TRBV11-3	TRBJ2-4	TGTGCCAGCAGCTTAGATCGTAGGGCAAAAAACATTCAGTACTTC	CASSLDRRAKNIQYF
.	.	TRBV4-1	TRBJ1-1	TGCGCCAGCAGCCAAGATTTGGGGGGTGCTTTCTTT	CASSQDLGGAFF
.	.	TRBV6-5	TRBJ1-1	TGTGCCTGTGGGATTAGGGACACTGAAGCTTTCTTT	CACGIRDTEAFF
TRBD2	.	TRBV5-6	TRBJ2-3	TGTGCCAGCAGCTTGCGTATCTCGGGGGGACCGGATACGCAGTATTTT	CASSLRISGGPDTQYF
.	.	TRBV5-5	TRBJ1-6	TGTGCCAGCAGCCCTGGACAGCATCCCAATAATTCACCCCTCCACTTT	CASSPGQHPNNSPLHF
TRBD2	.	TRBV5-1	TRBJ2-1	TGCGCCAGCAGCTTGGCGACTAGCGGGGGGCATTACTCCTACAATGAGCAGTTCTTC	CASSLATSGGHYSYNEQFF
.	.	TRBV5-1	TRBJ1-6	TGCGCCAGCAGCTTGAGTTTGTCTGATTCACCCCTCCACTTT	CASSLSLSDSPLHF
.	.	TRBV7-3	TRBJ2-1	TGTGCCAGCAGCTTAATAAAGGGCAATGAGCAGTTCTTC	CASSLIKGNEQFF
.	.	TRBV28	TRBJ2-1	TGTGCCAGCAGTCTCCCTGACCACGGGGGTGAGCAGTTCTTC	CASSLPDHGGEQFF